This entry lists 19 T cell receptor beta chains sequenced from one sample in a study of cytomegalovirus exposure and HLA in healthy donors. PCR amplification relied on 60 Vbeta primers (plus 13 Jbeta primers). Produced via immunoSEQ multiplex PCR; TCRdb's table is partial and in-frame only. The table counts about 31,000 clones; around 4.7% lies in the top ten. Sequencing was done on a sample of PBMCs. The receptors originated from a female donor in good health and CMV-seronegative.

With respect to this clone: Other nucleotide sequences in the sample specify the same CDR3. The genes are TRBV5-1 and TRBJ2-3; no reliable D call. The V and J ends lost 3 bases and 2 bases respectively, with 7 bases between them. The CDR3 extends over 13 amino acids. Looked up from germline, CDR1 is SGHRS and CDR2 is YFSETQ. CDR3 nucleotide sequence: TGCGCCAGCAGCTCCATACACACAGATACGCAGTATTTT. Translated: CASSSIHTDTQYF.

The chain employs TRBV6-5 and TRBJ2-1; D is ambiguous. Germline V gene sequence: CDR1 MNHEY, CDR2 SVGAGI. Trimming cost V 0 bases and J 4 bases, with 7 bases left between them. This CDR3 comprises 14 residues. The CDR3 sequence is CASSYSEPYNEQFF. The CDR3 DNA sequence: TGTGCCAGCAGTTACTCGGAGCCGTACAATGAGCAGTTCTTC.

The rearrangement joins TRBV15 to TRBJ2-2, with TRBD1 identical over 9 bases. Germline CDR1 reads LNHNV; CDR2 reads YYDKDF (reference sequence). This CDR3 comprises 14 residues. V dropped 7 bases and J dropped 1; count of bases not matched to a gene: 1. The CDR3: CATKDRGNTGELFF. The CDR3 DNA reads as TGTGCCACCAAGGACAGGGGGAACACCGGGGAGCTGTTTTTT.

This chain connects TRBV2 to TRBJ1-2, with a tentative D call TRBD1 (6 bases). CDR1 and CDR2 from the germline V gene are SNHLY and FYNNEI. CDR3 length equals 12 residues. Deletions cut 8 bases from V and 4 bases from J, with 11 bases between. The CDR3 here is CASGAGAYGYTF. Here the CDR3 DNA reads TGTGCCAGCGGGGCAGGGGCCTATGGCTACACCTTC.

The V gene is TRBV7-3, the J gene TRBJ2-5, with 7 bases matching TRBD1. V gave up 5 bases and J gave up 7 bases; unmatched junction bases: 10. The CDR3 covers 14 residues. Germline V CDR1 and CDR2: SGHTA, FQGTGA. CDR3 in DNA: TGTGCCAGCAGCCCCCAGGGGGAAGAGGGGACCCAGTACTTC. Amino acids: CASSPQGEEGTQYF.

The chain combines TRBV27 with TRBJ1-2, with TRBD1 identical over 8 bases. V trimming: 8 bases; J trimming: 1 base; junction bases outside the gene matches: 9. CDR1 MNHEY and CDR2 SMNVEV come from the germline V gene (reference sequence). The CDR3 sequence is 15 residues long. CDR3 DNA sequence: TGTGCCAGCCTGATGACAGGGGCCATTAACTATGGCTACACCTTC. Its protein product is CASLMTGAINYGYTF.

The DNA of the CDR3 is TGCGCCAGCAGCCAACCGACAGGGAGAGGAAACACCATATATTTT. Its translation is CASSQPTGRGNTIYF. The gene calls are TRBV4-1 and TRBJ1-3; 7 bases match TRBD1. Losses at the gene ends were 2 bases for V and 4 bases for J; bases not matched to a gene: 5. Germline V gene lookup returns CDR1 MGHRA and CDR2 YSYEKL. The CDR3 extends over 15 amino acids.

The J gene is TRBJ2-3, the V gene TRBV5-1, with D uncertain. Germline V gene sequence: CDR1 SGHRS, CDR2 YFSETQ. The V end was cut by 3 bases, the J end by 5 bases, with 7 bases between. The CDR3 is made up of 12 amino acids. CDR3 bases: TGCGCCAGCAGCTCTCTCGGAGATACGCAGTATTTT. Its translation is CASSSLGDTQYF. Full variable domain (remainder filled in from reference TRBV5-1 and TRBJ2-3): KAGVTQTPRYLIKTRGQQVTLSCSPISGHRSVSWYQQTPGQGLQFLFEYFSETQRNKGNFPGRFSGRQFSNSRSEMNVSTLELGDSALYLCASSSLGDTQYFGPGTRLTVL.

CDR3 nucleotides: TGCGCCAGCAGCCCTTGGGACAGGGGGCCCAATGAGCAGTTCTTC. Translating gives CASSPWDRGPNEQFF. The V call is TRBV4-1, the J call TRBJ2-1, with TRBD1 identical over 12 bases. The germline V gene has CDR1 MGHRA and CDR2 YSYEKL. The CDR3 is made up of 15 amino acids. With V trimmed by 4 bases and J by 6 bases, 4 bases remained unmatched.

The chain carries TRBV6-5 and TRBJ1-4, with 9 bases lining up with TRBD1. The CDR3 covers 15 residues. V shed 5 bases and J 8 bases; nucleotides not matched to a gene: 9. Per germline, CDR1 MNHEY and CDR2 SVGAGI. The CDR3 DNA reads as TGTGCCAGCAGTGGACGACGGACAGGGGAGGAAAAACTGTTTTTT. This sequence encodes CASSGRRTGEEKLFF.

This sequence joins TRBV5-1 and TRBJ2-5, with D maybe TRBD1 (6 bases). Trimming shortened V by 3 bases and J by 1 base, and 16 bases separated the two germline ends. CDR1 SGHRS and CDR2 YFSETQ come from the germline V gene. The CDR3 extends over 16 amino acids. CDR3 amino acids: CASSWGHNNPQETQYF. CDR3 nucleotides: TGCGCCAGCAGCTGGGGGCATAATAACCCCCAAGAGACCCAGTACTTC.

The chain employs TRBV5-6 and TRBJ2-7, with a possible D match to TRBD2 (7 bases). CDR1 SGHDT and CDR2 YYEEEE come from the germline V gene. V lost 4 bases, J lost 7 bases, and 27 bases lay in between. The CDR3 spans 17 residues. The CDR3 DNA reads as TGTGCCAGCAGCCCTCGGGCCCTAGGGGGGGCCGCGCGGGAGCAGTACTTC. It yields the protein CASSPRALGGAAREQYF.

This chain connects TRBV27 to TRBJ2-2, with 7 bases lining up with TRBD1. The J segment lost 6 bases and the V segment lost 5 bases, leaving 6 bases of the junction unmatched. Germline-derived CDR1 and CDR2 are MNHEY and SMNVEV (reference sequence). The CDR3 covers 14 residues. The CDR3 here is CASSLTGHPGELFF. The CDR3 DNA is TGTGCCAGCAGTCTGACAGGGCATCCCGGGGAGCTGTTTTTT.

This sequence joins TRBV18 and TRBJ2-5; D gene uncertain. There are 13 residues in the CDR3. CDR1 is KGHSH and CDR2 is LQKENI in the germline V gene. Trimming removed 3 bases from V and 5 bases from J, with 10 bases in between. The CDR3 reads CASSPDISETQYF. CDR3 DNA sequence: TGTGCCAGCTCACCCGATATTAGTGAGACCCAGTACTTC.

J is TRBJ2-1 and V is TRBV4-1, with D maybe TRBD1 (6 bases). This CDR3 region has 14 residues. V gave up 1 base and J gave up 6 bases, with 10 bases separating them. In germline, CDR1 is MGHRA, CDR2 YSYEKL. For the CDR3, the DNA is TGCGCCAGCAGCCAAGTTGGACAGACCAATGAGCAGTTCTTC. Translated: CASSQVGQTNEQFF.

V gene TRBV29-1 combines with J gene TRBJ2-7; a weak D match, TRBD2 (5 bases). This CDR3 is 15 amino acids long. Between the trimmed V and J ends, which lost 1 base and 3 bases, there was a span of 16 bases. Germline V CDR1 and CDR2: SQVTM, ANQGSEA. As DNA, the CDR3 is TGCAGCGTTGAAGGGCCCTGGCGCGGAGGCTACGAGCAGTACTTC. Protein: CSVEGPWRGGYEQYF.

CDR3 residues: CASSLGTVTLETQYF. For the CDR3, the DNA is TGCGCCAGCAGCTTGGGGACAGTAACTTTGGAGACCCAGTACTTC. This chain links TRBV5-1 with TRBJ2-5; D possibly corresponds to TRBD1 (6 bases). CDR3 size: 15 residues. Germline V gene sequence: CDR1 SGHRS, CDR2 YFSETQ. Trimming left V 0 bases short and J 5 bases short, with 14 bases between. Full variable domain (missing parts from reference TRBV5-1 and TRBJ2-5): KAGVTQTPRYLIKTRGQQVTLSCSPISGHRSVSWYQQTPGQGLQFLFEYFSETQRNKGNFPGRFSGRQFSNSRSEMNVSTLELGDSALYLCASSLGTVTLETQYFGPGTRLLVL.

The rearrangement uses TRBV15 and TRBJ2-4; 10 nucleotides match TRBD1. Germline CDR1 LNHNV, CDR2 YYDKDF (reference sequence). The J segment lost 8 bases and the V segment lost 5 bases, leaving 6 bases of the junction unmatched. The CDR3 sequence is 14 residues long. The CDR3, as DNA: TGTGCCACCAGCCCGGACAGGGGGGTGGACATTCAGTACTTC. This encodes CATSPDRGVDIQYF.

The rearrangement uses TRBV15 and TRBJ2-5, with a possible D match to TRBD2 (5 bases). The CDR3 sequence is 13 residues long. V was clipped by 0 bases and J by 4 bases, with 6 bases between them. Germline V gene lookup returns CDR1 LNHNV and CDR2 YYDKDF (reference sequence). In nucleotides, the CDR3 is TGTGCCACCAGCAGAGAACGGGGAGAGACCCAGTACTTC. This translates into CATSRERGETQYF.